This TCR beta chain was sequenced in a study of CD4 T cells in relation to SARS-CoV-2 and coronaviruses. CD4+ T cells from unexposed donors were obtained before the COVID-19 pandemic (2011-2018). Clones were sequenced by immunoSEQ multiplex PCR, and TCRdb holds only the in-frame ones, with some missing. In the table there are roughly 60,000 clones, around 93% of which are singletons. The germline V gene has CDR1 MNHEY and CDR2 SVGAGI. Trimming removed 6 bases from V and 1 base from J; junction bases left unmatched: 7. The CDR3 is 15 residues long. The source is a human donor in good health. The gene calls are TRBV6-5 and TRBJ2-5; 8 positions agree with TRBD1. What was sequenced was naive CD4+ T cells from PBMCs. The subset: naive CD4+ T cells isolated by negative enrichment. The CDR3 is CASRRTRGPQETQYF. The CDR3 coding sequence is TGTGCCAGCAGACGAACCAGGGGGCCCCAAGAGACCCAGTACTTC.